This T cell receptor (beta chain) was captured by sequencing in a study of OX40 agonist ivuxolimab in advanced cancers. Broadly, across the study: The costimulatory receptor OX40 (CD134) was targeted by ivuxolimab, a fully human IgG2 agonistic monoclonal antibody. Intravenous ivuxolimab was administered to patients every 2 weeks at six dose levels: 0.01, 0.1, 0.3, 1.5, 3 and 10 mg/kg. Of the approximately 50 patients in dose escalation, about 19 had hepatocellular carcinoma, around 15 had melanoma, 9 had renal cell carcinoma and 9 had head and neck cancer. In the dose-escalation cohort, more than 75% of patients were male, and the mean age was approximately 55 years, with a range of about 23 to 85. Prior anti-PD-1, anti-PD-L1 or anti-CTLA-4 therapy was permitted, and about two fifths of dose-escalation patients had received checkpoint inhibitors. Partial responses occurred in three dose-escalation patients: two with cutaneous melanoma and one with hepatocellular carcinoma. Peripheral TCRbeta sequencing was intended to test whether TCR sequence diversity was altered and clonal T-cell expansion was caused by ivuxolimab. The paper covers the monotherapy dose-escalation part of the phase I ivuxolimab trial, which included N ≈ 57 patients.

Per the germline V gene (reference sequence), GTSNPN is the CDR1 and SVGIG is the CDR2. Trimming takes 1 base off V and 1 base off J; junction bases not matched to a gene: 6. From the cysteine through the phenylalanine, the CDR3 covers 16 amino acids. The CDR3 DNA has 48 bases and is translated from base 1. Points on this clone: Its specific antigen is unknown. No qualities accompany the bases; no much larger clone lies one base away.

General findings and caveats noted by the study authors: Partial responders in the 0.1-3.0 mg/kg groups had among the lowest normalized peripheral clonal expansion, especially among CD8+ T cells. Clonal expansion of both CD4+ and CD8+ blood T cells was observed from baseline to week 6 at doses 0.1 to 3.0 mg/kg. The antigen specificity of the peripheral T cells that underwent clonal expansion was not determined. After ivuxolimab, more expanded clones were found on average in CD8+ T cells than in CD4+ T cells. Low levels of normalized T-cell clonal expansion were also shown by some nonresponding patients.

Patients with autoimmune disease history or receiving systemic immunosuppression were excluded from the trial. In every dose cohort, peripheral blood was drawn for TCR sequencing at baseline, cycle 4 day 1, and cycle 7 day 1. Samples came from an open-label, multicenter, first-in-human phase I dose-escalation trial of ivuxolimab. Adults with locally advanced or metastatic melanoma, renal cell carcinoma, hepatocellular carcinoma or head and neck squamous cell carcinoma were enrolled in the trial. CD4+ and CD8+ T cells were sorted separately from peripheral blood before TCR sequencing. For sequencing of the TCRbeta CDR3 region, genomic DNA was extracted from the sorted cells. TCRbeta CDR3 regions were sequenced using the immunoSEQ Assay. Here the immuneACCESS table is served through TCRdb, limited to in-frame sequences with V and J called. Missing clones are a known gap in these copies; in checked studies unresolved V genes cover under half, and the rest lacks a known reason. For this sample the table gives roughly 35,000 clones, of which just under 80% were detected only once. Of the sample, about 13% falls within the top ten clones.

The sequence is built from TRBV30 and TRBJ1-5; 8 bases in the junction line up with TRBD1. The sequences come from CD4+ or CD8+ T cells sorted from blood, collected in a trial of the OX40 agonist ivuxolimab. The receptor was derived from an adult with an advanced solid tumor such as melanoma, head and neck, liver or kidney cancer. For the CDR3, the sequence is CAWSDYRGASNQPQHF. The sequenced DNA: TGTGCCTGGAGTGATTACAGGGGGGCGAGCAATCAGCCCCAGCATTTT.